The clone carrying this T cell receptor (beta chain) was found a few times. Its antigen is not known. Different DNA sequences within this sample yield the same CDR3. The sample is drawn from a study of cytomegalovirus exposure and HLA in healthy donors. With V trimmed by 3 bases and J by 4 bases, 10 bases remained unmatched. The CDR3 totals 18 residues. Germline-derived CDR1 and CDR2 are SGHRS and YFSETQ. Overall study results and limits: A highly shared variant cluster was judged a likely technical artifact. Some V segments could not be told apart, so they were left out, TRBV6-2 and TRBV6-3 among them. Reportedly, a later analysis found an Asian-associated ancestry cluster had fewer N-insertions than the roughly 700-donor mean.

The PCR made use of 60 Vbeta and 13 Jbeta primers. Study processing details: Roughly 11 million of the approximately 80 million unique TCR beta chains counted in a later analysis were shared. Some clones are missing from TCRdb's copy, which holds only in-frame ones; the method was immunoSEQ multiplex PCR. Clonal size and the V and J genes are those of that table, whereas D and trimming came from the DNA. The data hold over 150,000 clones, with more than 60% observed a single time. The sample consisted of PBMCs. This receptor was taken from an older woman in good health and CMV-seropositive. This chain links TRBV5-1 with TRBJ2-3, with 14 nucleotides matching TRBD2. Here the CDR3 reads CASSWTSGGQAMADTQYF. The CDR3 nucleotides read TGCGCCAGCAGCTGGACTAGCGGGGGGCAGGCGATGGCAGATACGCAGTATTTT.